This T cell receptor beta chain was recovered during a study of blood T cell repertoires in COVID-19. The overall study: The United States, Italy and Spain supplied acute and convalescent COVID-19 samples. PBMCs, B-cell-depleted T cells, or T cells were the source of the cDNA or gDNA that made up the material.

In the original workflow: It was from reference gene primer amplification that nucleated cell counts were estimated. Some clones are missing from TCRdb's copy, which holds only in-frame ones; the method was immunoSEQ multiplex PCR. V and J calls and clone size are those listed in that table; D and trimming were worked out from the DNA. In the table there are 410,000 or so clones, about nine tenths of which are singletons. CDR1 and CDR2 (germline): SGHNT, YYREEE (reference sequence). Unmatched junction bases numbered 9, after V lost 4 bases and J lost 4 bases. The CDR3 is made up of 16 amino acids. The rearrangement uses TRBV5-4 and TRBJ2-7, with 12 bases lining up with TRBD1. The clonotype originates from a woman in her 30s with active or convalescent COVID-19. Sequenced input: peripheral blood. The CDR3 is CASSRTGTGGKYEQYF. CDR3 DNA: TGTGCCAGCAGCCGGACCGGGACAGGGGGCAAATACGAGCAGTACTTC.